The 16 T cell receptor beta chains below come from one sample, sequenced in a study of blood T cell repertoires in COVID-19. Only in-frame clones appear in the TCRdb table, and some are missing; sequencing was by immunoSEQ multiplex PCR. The table has some 270,000 clones, 65% to 90% seen once. The sample consisted of PBMCs or T cells enriched from blood (not recorded which). The origin of the receptors is a woman between 50 and 59 years old with acute COVID-19.

This clone was counted between two and nine times. The chain links TRBV18 to TRBJ1-2; 7 positions match TRBD1. The V gene end was trimmed by 0 bases and the J gene end by 5 bases; junction bases not matched to a gene: 3. The V gene's germline CDR1 is KGHSH and CDR2 LQKENI. The CDR3 has 14 residues. The CDR3 region has the DNA TGTGCCAGCTCACCACCGTCCAGGGGGTATGGCTACACCTTC. Protein: CASSPPSRGYGYTF.

The chain couples TRBV3-1 (or the pseudogene TRBV3-2) to TRBJ2-3, with 7 bases matching TRBD2. Germline V CDR1 and CDR2: LGHDT, YNNKEL (reference sequence). J gave up 4 bases and V 0 bases, and 10 bases lay outside the gene matches. This CDR3 is built from 17 residues. The CDR3 nucleotides read TGTGCCAGCAGCCAAGATCTTGCTAGCGGTCTCCCAGATACGCAGTATTTT. Its protein is CASSQDLASGLPDTQYF.

Here the CDR3 DNA reads TGCGCCAGCAGTCCCCGGGTAGCGGGGGCAAGCTCCTACAATGAGCAGTTCTTC. Its translation is CASSPRVAGASSYNEQFF. The genes are TRBV5-1 and TRBJ2-1; TRBD2 matches at 9 bases. The germline gives CDR1 SGHRS, CDR2 YFSETQ. This CDR3 has 18 residues. V dropped 5 bases and J dropped 0; count of bases not matched to a gene: 12. Full variable domain (remainder filled in from reference TRBV5-1 and TRBJ2-1): KAGVTQTPRYLIKTRGQQVTLSCSPISGHRSVSWYQQTPGQGLQFLFEYFSETQRNKGNFPGRFSGRQFSNSRSEMNVSTLELGDSALYLCASSPRVAGASSYNEQFFGPGTRLTVL.

This chain links TRBV6-5 with TRBJ1-4, with 7 positions matching TRBD1. V gave up 6 bases and J gave up 6 bases; unmatched junction bases: 1. Per the germline V gene, CDR1 is MNHEY and CDR2 is SVGAGI. The CDR3 sequence is 12 residues long. The CDR3 here is CASSGQDEKLFF. CDR3 DNA sequence: TGTGCCAGCAGCGGACAGGATGAAAAACTGTTTTTT.

The genes are TRBV11-3 and TRBJ2-7; 9 nucleotides match TRBD1. Germline V gene sequence: CDR1 SGHNT, CDR2 YENEEA. The CDR3 consists of 14 residues. The V gene end was trimmed by 5 bases and the J gene end by 0 bases; junction bases not matched to a gene: 2. The CDR3 sequence: CASSRGQGSYEQYF. CDR3 coding DNA: TGTGCCAGCAGCAGGGGACAGGGCTCCTACGAGCAGTACTTC.

Concerning this clone: Other DNA sequences of this sample code for an identical CDR3. The V and J genes are TRBV5-1 and TRBJ1-1; D not certain. The CDR3 has 13 amino acids. Germline CDR1 reads SGHRS; CDR2 reads YFSETQ. Trimming cost V 0 bases and J 4 bases, with 7 bases left between them. The CDR3 coding sequence is TGCGCCAGCAGCTTGGGAGGAAGCACTGAAGCTTTCTTT. Encoded protein: CASSLGGSTEAFF.

The rearrangement links TRBV6-2 or TRBV6-3 to TRBJ2-5; the match to TRBD2 covers 9 bases. Trimming at V came to 5 bases and at J to 1 base, leaving 2 bases not matched to a gene. Germline V gene lookup returns CDR1 MNHEY and CDR2 SVGEGT. The CDR3 contains 14 residues. The CDR3 nucleotides read TGTGCCAGCAGTCGCGGGGGGGCCCAAGAGACCCAGTACTTC. Protein product: CASSRGGAQETQYF.

This clone has just one count. The J gene is TRBJ2-5, the V gene TRBV5-6; 11 bases are shared with TRBD2. V gave up 4 bases and J gave up 2 bases; unmatched junction bases: 10. The V gene's germline CDR1 is SGHDT and CDR2 YYEEEE. This CDR3 has 17 residues. The CDR3 spells CASSPLGLAEIQETQYF. Written as DNA, the CDR3 is TGTGCCAGCAGCCCATTGGGACTAGCGGAGATACAAGAGACCCAGTACTTC. Based on the CDR3 plus reference TRBV5-6 and TRBJ2-5, the full variable domain is DAGVTQSPTHLIKTRGQQVTLRCSPKSGHDTVSWYQQALGQGPQFIFQYYEEEERQRGNFPDRFSGHQFPNYSSELNVNALLLGDSALYLCASSPLGLAEIQETQYFGPGTRLLVL.

As DNA, the CDR3 is TGTGCCAGCACCCGGGGAGTCTACAATGAGCAGTTCTTC. Translation: CASTRGVYNEQFF. This chain connects TRBV6-5 to TRBJ2-1; tentatively, D is TRBD2 (5 bases). Trimming removed 7 bases from V and 3 bases from J, with 10 bases in between. In germline, CDR1 is MNHEY, CDR2 SVGAGI. This CDR3 comprises 13 residues.

The gene calls are TRBV12-3 or TRBV12-4 and TRBJ1-4, with D perhaps TRBD1 (6 bases). The CDR3 is made up of 13 amino acids. V lost 5 bases and J lost 14, with 18 bases in between. The CDR3 nucleotides are TGTGCCAGCAGTCCAAGTCGGGGGGCGTTCCTGTTTTTT. Translated: CASSPSRGAFLFF.

The rearrangement joins TRBV5-1 to TRBJ1-1; the D gene is possibly TRBD1 (5 bases). The V gene's germline CDR1 is SGHRS and CDR2 YFSETQ. V was trimmed by 4 bases and J by 3 bases, leaving 19 bases between them. The CDR3 extends over 16 amino acids. CDR3 region: CASSSSSGIGHTEAFF. The CDR3 nucleotides are TGCGCCAGCAGCAGTTCTTCAGGGATTGGGCACACTGAAGCTTTCTTT. The variable domain in full, completed from reference TRBV5-1 and TRBJ1-1, reads KAGVTQTPRYLIKTRGQQVTLSCSPISGHRSVSWYQQTPGQGLQFLFEYFSETQRNKGNFPGRFSGRQFSNSRSEMNVSTLELGDSALYLCASSSSSGIGHTEAFFGQGTRLTVV.

The genes are TRBV27 and TRBJ2-1, with unresolved D. Germline assignment: CDR1 MNHEY and CDR2 SMNVEV (reference sequence). Trimming removed 3 bases at V and 4 bases at J, with 7 bases between. The CDR3 extends over 13 amino acids. The CDR3 here is CASSFSVYNEQFF. The CDR3, as DNA: TGTGCCAGCAGTTTCTCTGTATACAATGAGCAGTTCTTC.

This clone was recorded only once. The chain employs TRBV19 and TRBJ1-5; 10 nucleotides align to TRBD1. Per the germline V gene, CDR1 is LNHDA and CDR2 is SQIVND (reference sequence). V dropped 6 bases and J dropped 1; count of bases not matched to a gene: 6. This CDR3 is built from 16 residues. The CDR3 region is CASRPLGQGSNQPQHF. The CDR3 DNA follows: TGTGCCAGTAGGCCCCTGGGACAGGGGAGCAATCAGCCCCAGCATTTT.

The V and J genes are TRBV2 and TRBJ2-5; 9 bases fit TRBD1. This CDR3 contains 13 residues. Germline V gene lookup returns CDR1 SNHLY and CDR2 FYNNEI. The trim removed 6 bases at V and 4 bases at J, leaving 3 bases unmatched. The CDR3 region has the DNA TGTGCCAGCAGACAGGGGGCGGCAGAGACCCAGTACTTC. This gives the protein CASRQGAAETQYF.

This sequence joins TRBV27 and TRBJ1-5; D gene ambiguous. The V gene's germline CDR1 is MNHEY and CDR2 SMNVEV (reference sequence). V lost 3 bases and J 3 bases, leaving 6 bases between the germline ends. The CDR3 totals 13 residues. The CDR3 region is CASSFSDNQPQHF. The CDR3, as DNA: TGTGCCAGCAGTTTTAGCGACAATCAGCCCCAGCATTTT.

This sequence joins TRBV5-6 and TRBJ1-1; maybe TRBD1 (5 bases). Germline V gene sequence: CDR1 SGHDT, CDR2 YYEEEE. Trimming left V 0 bases short and J 4 bases short, with 10 bases between. This CDR3 region has 14 residues. In nucleotides, the CDR3 is TGTGCCAGCAGCTTGGGCAGGGCAGGCACTGAAGCTTTCTTT. Its protein product is CASSLGRAGTEAFF.